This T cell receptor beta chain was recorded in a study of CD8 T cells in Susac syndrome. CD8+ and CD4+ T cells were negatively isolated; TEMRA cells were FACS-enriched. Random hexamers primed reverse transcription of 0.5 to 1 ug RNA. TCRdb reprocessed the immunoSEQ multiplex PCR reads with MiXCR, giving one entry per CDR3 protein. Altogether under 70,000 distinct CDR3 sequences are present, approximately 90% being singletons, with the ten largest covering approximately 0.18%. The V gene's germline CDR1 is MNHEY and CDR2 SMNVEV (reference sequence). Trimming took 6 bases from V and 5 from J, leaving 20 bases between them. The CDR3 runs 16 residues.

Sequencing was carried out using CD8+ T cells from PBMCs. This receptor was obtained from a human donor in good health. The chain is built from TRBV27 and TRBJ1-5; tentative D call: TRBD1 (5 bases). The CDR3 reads CASRPLLRERDQPQHF. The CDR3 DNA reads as TGTGCCAGCAGACCTCTCCTCAGGGAGAGGGATCAGCCCCAGCATTTT.